Each of the 26 T cell receptor beta chains below was sequenced from the same sample in a study of blood T cell repertoires in COVID-19. The assay was immunoSEQ multiplex PCR, and TCRdb's table has in-frame clones only and misses some. Here the sample spans approximately 260,000 clones, around four fifths being singletons. The sample consisted of PBMCs or T cells enriched from blood (not recorded which). The receptor source for this set is a man aged 25-45 years with acute COVID-19.

DNA for the CDR3: TGTGCCAGCAGCTTAAAGTACAGGAACACTGAAGCTTTCTTT. Translation: CASSLKYRNTEAFF. The chain couples TRBV7-3 to TRBJ1-1, with unresolved D. Trimming took off 1 base at V and 1 base at J, with 7 bases between the two ends. This CDR3 has 14 amino acids. Germline V CDR1 and CDR2: SGHTA, FQGTGA.

J is TRBJ2-7 and V is TRBV1; TRBD2 was called by the table and not checked on the DNA. TRBV1 is recorded as a pseudogene. There are 14 residues in the CDR3. As DNA, the CDR3 is TGCACCAGCAGCCATATGACTAGCGGATACGAGCAGTACGTC. Its translation: CTSSHMTSGYEQYV.

This chain joins TRBV2 and TRBJ1-2; tentatively, D is TRBD1 (6 bases). The CDR3 runs to 14 residues. Per germline, CDR1 SNHLY and CDR2 FYNNEI. V was clipped by 7 bases and J by 8 bases, with 20 bases between them. The CDR3 is CASIETRTQGGYTF. CDR3 coding DNA: TGTGCCAGCATAGAGACCCGGACTCAGGGGGGCTACACCTTC.

The V and J genes are TRBV23-1 and TRBJ1-2; a possible D gene is TRBD1 (5 bases). TRBV23-1 is noted as an ORF with a role that remains uncertain. This CDR3 region has 14 residues. Trimming stripped 0 bases from V and 10 bases from J, with 15 bases between. In nucleotides, the CDR3 is TGCGCCAGCAGTCAATCATGGCAGGGTTTAATCTACACCTTC. Translation: CASSQSWQGLIYTF.

The chain has TRBV6-4 and TRBJ2-1, with 13 bases aligning to TRBD2. CDR3 length equals 15 residues. CDR1 is MRHNA and CDR2 is SNTAGT in the germline V gene. The V and J ends lost 5 bases and 7 bases, in that order; junction bases with no gene match: 5. CDR3: CASSKLAGGVNEQFF. CDR3 nucleotide sequence: TGTGCCAGCAGTAAACTAGCGGGAGGGGTGAATGAGCAGTTCTTC.

V and J are TRBV19 and TRBJ1-2, with no clear D. Germline V gives CDR1 LNHDA, CDR2 SQIVND (reference sequence). The CDR3 extends over 16 amino acids. Between the trimmed V and J ends, which lost 3 bases and 1 base, there was a span of 15 bases. CDR3 region: CASSISNLRVNYGYTF. CDR3 bases: TGTGCCAGTAGTATTTCCAACTTGAGAGTTAACTATGGCTACACCTTC.

This chain connects TRBV2 to TRBJ2-2; 8 bases match TRBD1. Germline loops: CDR1 SNHLY, CDR2 FYNNEI. This CDR3 has 15 residues. The J segment lost 4 bases and the V segment lost 4 bases, leaving 5 bases of the junction unmatched. The CDR3 nucleotides are TGTGCCAGCAGTGTGGGCAGGGGGCGCACCGGGGAGCTGTTTTTT. Translated: CASSVGRGRTGELFF. Using reference TRBV2 and TRBJ2-2 for the parts outside the CDR3, the full variable domain is EPEVTQTPSHQVTQMGQEVILRCVPISNHLYFYWYRQILGQKVEFLVSFYNNEISEKSEIFDDQFSVERPDGSNFTLKIRSTKLEDSAMYFCASSVGRGRTGELFFGEGSRLTVL.

This sequence joins TRBV5-1 and TRBJ1-1, with TRBD1 as a possible D gene (5 bases). V dropped 0 bases and J dropped 5 bases, with 14 bases sitting between them. Germline V lookup: CDR1 SGHRS, CDR2 YFSETQ. CDR3 length: 15 residues. The CDR3 spells CASSLGDSRPTEAFF. The DNA for the CDR3 is TGCGCCAGCAGCTTGGGGGACTCTAGGCCTACTGAAGCTTTCTTT.

This clone was recorded a few times. V gene TRBV11-2 combines with J gene TRBJ2-7, with D unresolved. V lost 0 bases, J lost 5 bases, and 5 bases lay in between. This CDR3 region has 12 residues. Germline lookup yields CDR1 SGHAT and CDR2 FQNNGV. The CDR3: CASSLDAHEQYV. The CDR3 bases are TGTGCCAGCAGCTTAGATGCGCACGAGCAGTACGTC.

The V gene is TRBV28, the J gene TRBJ1-5; perhaps TRBD1 as D (5 bases). This CDR3 comprises 15 residues. Trimming shortened V by 5 bases and J by 3 bases, and 14 bases separated the two germline ends. From germline, CDR1 is MDHEN and CDR2 SYDVKM. The CDR3 nucleotides are TGTGCCAGCAGTCCCGCTCAGGGCCTCAATCAGCCCCAGCATTTT. Protein: CASSPAQGLNQPQHF.

The count of this clone is one. The chain recombines TRBV18 with TRBJ2-2; a possible D gene is TRBD1 (5 bases). CDR1 KGHSH and CDR2 LQKENI come from the germline V gene. The germline V and J ends were trimmed by 1 base and 7 bases, with 7 bases remaining between them. The length of the CDR3 is 13 residues. CDR3 coding DNA: TGTGCCAGCTCACCACGGACAATCGGGGAGCTGTTTTTT. Translated: CASSPRTIGELFF.

This sequence joins TRBV21-1 and TRBJ2-7; the DNA was not compared with TRBD1, the D call given in the table. TRBV21-1 is a pseudogene locus. The CDR3 consists of 17 residues. CDR3 sequence (DNA): TGTGCCAGCAGCAAAGGATGTCAGACAGGGTTCTCCTACGAGCAGTACGTC. It yields the protein CASSKGCQTGFSYEQYV.

The chain couples TRBV11-1 to TRBJ2-1, with a tentative D call TRBD2 (6 bases). V dropped 4 bases and J dropped 3 bases, with 13 bases sitting between them. CDR3 size: 15 residues. In germline, CDR1 is SGHAT, CDR2 FQDESV (reference sequence). CDR3 nucleotides: TGTGCCAGCAGCTCGGGACTTCTTCTCTACAATGAGCAGTTCTTC. Its protein product is CASSSGLLLYNEQFF.

CDR3 sequence (DNA): TGTGCCAGCAGCTCGGGACAGAACTATGGCTACACCTTC. Amino acid sequence: CASSSGQNYGYTF. The chain joins TRBV7-2 to TRBJ1-2; the match to TRBD1 covers 7 bases. Unmatched junction bases numbered 1, after V lost 4 bases and J lost 2 bases. The CDR3 is 13 amino acids. Germline V gives CDR1 SGHTA, CDR2 FQGNSA.

V gene TRBV7-2 combines with J gene TRBJ1-3; D gene ambiguous. This CDR3 is built from 14 residues. CDR1 SGHTA and CDR2 FQGNSA come from the germline V gene. Trimming pared 1 base from V and 4 bases from J, leaving 8 bases between. The CDR3 here is CASSLVFMGNTIYF. DNA for the CDR3: TGTGCCAGCAGCTTAGTATTTATGGGAAACACCATATATTTT.

This rearrangement joins TRBV5-6 to TRBJ1-1; 7 bases fit TRBD1. The CDR3 has 15 residues. V trimming: 3 bases; J trimming: 8 bases; junction bases outside the gene matches: 13. Germline V gene data show CDR1 as SGHDT and CDR2 as YYEEEE. CDR3 in amino acids: CASSSPRTGVQEAFF. CDR3 nucleotide sequence: TGTGCCAGCAGCTCACCCCGGACAGGTGTCCAAGAAGCTTTCTTT.

V and J are TRBV28 and TRBJ1-5; perhaps TRBD1 as D (5 bases). This CDR3 is built from 15 residues. Trimming took 4 bases from V and 3 from J, leaving 13 bases between them. Germline CDR1 and CDR2: MDHEN and SYDVKM. CDR3 in DNA: TGTGCCAGCAGTTACGCTGGGGGGTCCAATCAGCCCCAGCATTTT. This gives the protein CASSYAGGSNQPQHF.

This chain links TRBV19 with TRBJ1-2; the D is unclear. This CDR3 region has 13 residues. Germline lookup yields CDR1 LNHDA and CDR2 SQIVND (reference sequence). Trimming left V 3 bases short and J 4 bases short, with 9 bases between. CDR3 residues: CASSINGFYGYTF. In nucleotides, the CDR3 is TGTGCCAGTAGTATTAACGGTTTCTATGGCTACACCTTC.

The chain is built from TRBV29-1 and TRBJ2-1; weak D call: TRBD2 (5 bases). The CDR3 is made up of 12 amino acids. Germline values: CDR1 SQVTM, CDR2 ANQGSEA. V was clipped by 7 bases and J by 7 bases, with 14 bases between them. CDR3 sequence reads: CSDSGVNNEQFF. For the CDR3, the DNA is TGCAGCGACTCCGGGGTTAATAATGAGCAGTTCTTC.

The chain recombines TRBV15 with TRBJ1-5; 10 nucleotides align to TRBD1. This CDR3 is 16 amino acids long. Germline V gene sequence: CDR1 LNHNV, CDR2 YYDKDF (reference sequence). Losses at the gene ends were 3 bases for V and 4 bases for J; bases not matched to a gene: 6. The CDR3 DNA sequence: TGTGCCACCAGCAGCGCGACAGGGGGCGGAAATCAGCCCCAGCATTTT. This codes for CATSSATGGGNQPQHF.

A few counts support this clone. This chain connects TRBV28 to TRBJ1-4, with D tentatively TRBD1 (6 bases). This CDR3 has 14 residues. Germline-derived CDR1 and CDR2 are MDHEN and SYDVKM. Trimming pared 7 bases from V and 3 bases from J, leaving 12 bases between. The CDR3 spells CASNIQGPNEKLFF. The CDR3 DNA reads as TGTGCCAGCAACATACAGGGACCTAATGAAAAACTGTTTTTT.

The chain couples TRBV14 to TRBJ2-7, with 10 positions matching TRBD2. After removal of 0 bases from V and 1 base from J, the junction contained 3 bases not matched to a gene. The CDR3 is 16 residues long. Germline V gene lookup returns CDR1 SGHDN and CDR2 FVKESK. This CDR3 reads CASSQERAGGSYEQYV. The CDR3, as DNA: TGTGCCAGCAGCCAAGAACGAGCGGGAGGGTCCTACGAGCAGTACGTC.

The chain combines TRBV7-8 with TRBJ2-7, with a possible D match to TRBD1 (6 bases). Germline values: CDR1 SGHVS, CDR2 FQNEAQ. V shed 9 bases and J shed 7 bases, with 22 bases lying between them. CDR3 size: 14 residues. The CDR3 sequence is CASSVSGAFGEQYV. DNA of the CDR3: TGTGCCAGTTCGGTATCAGGGGCGTTTGGGGAGCAGTACGTC.

V usage is TRBV6-5 and J usage is TRBJ2-1; a weak D match, TRBD2 (5 bases). The CDR3 length is 13 residues. The germline gives CDR1 MNHEY, CDR2 SVGAGI. The V and J ends lost 6 bases and 6 bases respectively, with 12 bases between them. The CDR3 region has the DNA TGTGCCAGCAGCTGGAGGCCAGCCAATGAGCAGTTCTTC. Protein product: CASSWRPANEQFF.

The genes are TRBV28 and TRBJ1-2; 8 bases align to TRBD1. The CDR3 extends over 12 amino acids. V dropped 6 bases and J dropped 5; count of bases not matched to a gene: 2. Germline-derived CDR1 and CDR2 are MDHEN and SYDVKM. DNA of the CDR3: TGTGCCAGCAGGACAGGGGAATATGGCTACACCTTC. Translated, it gives CASRTGEYGYTF.

This clone was counted between two and nine times. The rearrangement links TRBV7-9 to TRBJ1-6; 10 bases fit TRBD1. CDR3 length: 18 residues. The junction had 12 bases not matched to a gene; V was cut back by 3 bases and J by 7 bases. Germline V gene data show CDR1 as SEHNR and CDR2 as FQNEAQ (reference sequence). Here the CDR3 DNA reads TGTGCCAGCAGCTTCGGGGACAGGGGAGATTTGGTGAATTCACCCCTCCACTTT. Translated: CASSFGDRGDLVNSPLHF.